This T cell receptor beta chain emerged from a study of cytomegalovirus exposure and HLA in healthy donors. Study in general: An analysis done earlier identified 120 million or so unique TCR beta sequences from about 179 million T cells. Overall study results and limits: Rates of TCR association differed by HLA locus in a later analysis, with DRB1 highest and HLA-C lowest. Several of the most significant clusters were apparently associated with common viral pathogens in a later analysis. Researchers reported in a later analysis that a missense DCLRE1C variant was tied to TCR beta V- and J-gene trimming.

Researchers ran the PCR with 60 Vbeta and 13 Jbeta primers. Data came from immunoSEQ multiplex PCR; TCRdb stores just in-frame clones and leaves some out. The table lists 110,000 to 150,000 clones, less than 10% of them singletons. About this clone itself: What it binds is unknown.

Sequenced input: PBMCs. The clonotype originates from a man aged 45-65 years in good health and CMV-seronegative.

This chain's CDR3 is CASSLEKTVYNEQFF. The CDR3 bases are TGCGCCAGCAGCTTGGAGAAGACAGTGTACAATGAGCAGTTCTTC. The chain carries TRBV5-1 and TRBJ2-1; weak D call: TRBD1 (5 bases). The V gene lost 0 bases and the J gene lost 4 bases, with 11 bases spanning the gap. Per the germline V gene, CDR1 is SGHRS and CDR2 is YFSETQ. CDR3 size: 15 residues.